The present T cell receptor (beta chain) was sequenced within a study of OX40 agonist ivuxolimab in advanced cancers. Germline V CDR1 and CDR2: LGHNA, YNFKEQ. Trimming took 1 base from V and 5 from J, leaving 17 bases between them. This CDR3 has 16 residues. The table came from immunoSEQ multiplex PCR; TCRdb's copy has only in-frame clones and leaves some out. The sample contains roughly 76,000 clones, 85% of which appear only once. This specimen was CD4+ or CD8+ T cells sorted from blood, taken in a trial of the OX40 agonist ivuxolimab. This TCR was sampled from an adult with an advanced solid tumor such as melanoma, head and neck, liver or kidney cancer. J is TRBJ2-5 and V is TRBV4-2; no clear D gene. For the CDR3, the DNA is TGTGCCAGCAGCCAAGCAGCTGACCCGGGCTGGGAGACCCAGTACTTC. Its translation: CASSQAADPGWETQYF.